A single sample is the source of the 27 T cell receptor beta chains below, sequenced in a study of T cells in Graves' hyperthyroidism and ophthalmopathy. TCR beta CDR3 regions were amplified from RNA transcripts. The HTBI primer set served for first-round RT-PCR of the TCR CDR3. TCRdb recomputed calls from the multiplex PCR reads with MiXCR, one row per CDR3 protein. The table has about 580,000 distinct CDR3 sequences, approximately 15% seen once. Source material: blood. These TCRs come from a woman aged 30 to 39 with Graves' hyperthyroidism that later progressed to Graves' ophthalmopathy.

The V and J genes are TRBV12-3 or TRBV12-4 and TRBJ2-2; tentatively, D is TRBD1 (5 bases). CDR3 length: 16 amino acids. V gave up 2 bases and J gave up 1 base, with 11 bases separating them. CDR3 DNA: TGTGCCAGCAGTTTAAGCCCCAGGGAGAACACCGGGGAGCTGTTTTTT. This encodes CASSLSPRENTGELFF.

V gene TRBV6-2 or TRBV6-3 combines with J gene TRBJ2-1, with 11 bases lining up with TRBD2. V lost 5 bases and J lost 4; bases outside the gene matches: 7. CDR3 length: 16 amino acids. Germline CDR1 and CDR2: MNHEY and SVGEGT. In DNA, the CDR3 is TGTGCCAGCAGTAACCCGGGACTAGCGGCATACAATGAGCAGTTCTTC. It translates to CASSNPGLAAYNEQFF.

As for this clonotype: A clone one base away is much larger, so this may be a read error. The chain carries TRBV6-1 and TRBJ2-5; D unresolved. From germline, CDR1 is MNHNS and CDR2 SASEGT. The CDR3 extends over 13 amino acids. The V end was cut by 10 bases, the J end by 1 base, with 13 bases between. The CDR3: CAISQTVQETQYF. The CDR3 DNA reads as TGTGCCATCAGCCAGACGGTCCAAGAGACCCAGTACTTC.

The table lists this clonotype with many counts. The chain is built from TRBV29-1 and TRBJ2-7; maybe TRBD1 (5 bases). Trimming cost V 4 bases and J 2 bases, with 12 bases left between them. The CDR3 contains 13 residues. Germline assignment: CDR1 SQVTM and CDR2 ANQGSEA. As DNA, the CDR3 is TGCAGCGTTGGTAACAGGCTAACCTACGAGCAGTACTTC. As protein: CSVGNRLTYEQYF.

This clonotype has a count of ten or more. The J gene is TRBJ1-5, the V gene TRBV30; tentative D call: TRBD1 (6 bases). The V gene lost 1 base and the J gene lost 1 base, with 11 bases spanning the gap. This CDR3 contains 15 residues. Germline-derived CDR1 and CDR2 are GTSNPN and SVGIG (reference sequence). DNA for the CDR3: TGTGCCTGGAGTGCCCAGGGGTACAGCAATCAGCCCCAGCATTTT. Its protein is CAWSAQGYSNQPQHF.

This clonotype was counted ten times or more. CDR3 bases: TGTGCCAGCAGTTTGTGGGGGGCCCCAAGGCAAGAGACCCAGTACTTC. Residues: CASSLWGAPRQETQYF. The chain has TRBV12-3 or TRBV12-4 and TRBJ2-5; the D gene could be TRBD1 or TRBD2 (6 bases each). The CDR3 length is 16 residues. Trimming stripped 3 bases from V and 2 bases from J, with 16 bases between.

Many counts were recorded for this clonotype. The CDR3 sequence: CASSHLGSDTEAFF. The CDR3 DNA is TGTGCCAGCAGCCACCTCGGAAGCGACACTGAAGCTTTCTTT. This sequence joins TRBV3-1 and TRBJ1-1; D is unclear. The CDR3 extends over 14 amino acids. V lost 3 bases and J lost 3, with 11 bases in between. Germline V CDR1 and CDR2: LGHDT, YNNKEL (reference sequence).

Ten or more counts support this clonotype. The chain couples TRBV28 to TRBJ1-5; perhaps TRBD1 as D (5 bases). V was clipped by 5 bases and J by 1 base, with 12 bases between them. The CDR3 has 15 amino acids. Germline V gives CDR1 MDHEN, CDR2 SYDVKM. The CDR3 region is CASSPMEGSNQPQHF. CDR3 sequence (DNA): TGTGCCAGCAGTCCAATGGAGGGGAGCAATCAGCCCCAGCATTTT.

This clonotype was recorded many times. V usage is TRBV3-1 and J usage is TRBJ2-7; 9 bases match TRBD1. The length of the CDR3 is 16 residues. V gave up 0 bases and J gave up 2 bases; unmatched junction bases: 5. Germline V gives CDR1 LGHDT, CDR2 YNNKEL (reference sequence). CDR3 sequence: CASSQDLGTGTYEQYF. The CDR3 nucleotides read TGTGCCAGCAGCCAAGATCTAGGGACAGGGACCTACGAGCAGTACTTC.

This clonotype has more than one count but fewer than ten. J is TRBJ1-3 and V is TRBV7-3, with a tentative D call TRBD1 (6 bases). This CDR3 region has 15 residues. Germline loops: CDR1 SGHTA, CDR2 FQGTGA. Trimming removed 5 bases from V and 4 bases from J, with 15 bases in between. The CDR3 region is CASSQTGGPGNTIYF. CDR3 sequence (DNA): TGTGCCAGCAGCCAAACCGGGGGGCCGGGAAACACCATATATTTT.

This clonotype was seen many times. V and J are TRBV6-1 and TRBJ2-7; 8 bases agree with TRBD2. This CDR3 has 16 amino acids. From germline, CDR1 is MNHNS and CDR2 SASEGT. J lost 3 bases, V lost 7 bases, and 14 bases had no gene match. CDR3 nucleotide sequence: TGTGCCAGCACCGTTGGGGGGGGACTAGGAATCTACGAGCAGTACTTC. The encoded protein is CASTVGGGLGIYEQYF.

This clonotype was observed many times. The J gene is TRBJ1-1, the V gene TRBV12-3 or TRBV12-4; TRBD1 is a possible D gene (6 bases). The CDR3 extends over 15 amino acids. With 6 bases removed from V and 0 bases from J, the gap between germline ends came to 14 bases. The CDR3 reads CASREGGGLNTEAFF. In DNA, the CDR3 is TGTGCCAGCAGGGAGGGAGGGGGGTTGAACACTGAAGCTTTCTTT.

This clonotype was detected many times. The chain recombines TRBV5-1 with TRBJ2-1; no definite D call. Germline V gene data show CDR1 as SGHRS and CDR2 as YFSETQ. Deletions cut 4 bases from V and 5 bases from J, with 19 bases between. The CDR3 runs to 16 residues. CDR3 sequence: CASSPGYSLGDNEQFF. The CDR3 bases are TGCGCCAGCAGCCCTGGTTATAGCCTAGGCGACAATGAGCAGTTCTTC.

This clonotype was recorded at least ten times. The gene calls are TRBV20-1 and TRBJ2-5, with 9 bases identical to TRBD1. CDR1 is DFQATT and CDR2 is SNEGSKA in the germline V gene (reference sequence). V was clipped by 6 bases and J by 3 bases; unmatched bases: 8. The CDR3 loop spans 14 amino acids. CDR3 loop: CSALRQGGEETQYF. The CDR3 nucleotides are TGCAGTGCCCTACGACAGGGGGGGGAAGAGACCCAGTACTTC.

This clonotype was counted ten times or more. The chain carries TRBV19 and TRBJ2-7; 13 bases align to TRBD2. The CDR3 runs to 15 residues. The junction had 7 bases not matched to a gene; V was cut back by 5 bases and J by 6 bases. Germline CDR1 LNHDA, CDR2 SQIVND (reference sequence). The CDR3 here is CASSPTGLAGREQYF. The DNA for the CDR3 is TGTGCCAGTAGTCCCACGGGACTAGCGGGACGCGAGCAGTACTTC.

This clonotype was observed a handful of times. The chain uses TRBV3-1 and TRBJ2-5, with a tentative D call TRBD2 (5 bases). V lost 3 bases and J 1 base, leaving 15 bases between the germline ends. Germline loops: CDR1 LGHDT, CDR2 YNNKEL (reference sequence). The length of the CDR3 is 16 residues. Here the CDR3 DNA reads TGTGCCAGCAGCCAGGCGAGGGCCGGAGCCCAAGAGACCCAGTACTTC. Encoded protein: CASSQARAGAQETQYF.

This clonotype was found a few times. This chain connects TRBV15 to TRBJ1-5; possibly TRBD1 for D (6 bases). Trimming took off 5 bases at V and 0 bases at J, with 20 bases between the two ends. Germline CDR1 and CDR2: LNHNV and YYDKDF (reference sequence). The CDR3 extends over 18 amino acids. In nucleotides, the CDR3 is TGTGCCACCAGCCCGGGACACGGCGCGACTTATAGCAATCAGCCCCAGCATTTT. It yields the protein CATSPGHGATYSNQPQHF.

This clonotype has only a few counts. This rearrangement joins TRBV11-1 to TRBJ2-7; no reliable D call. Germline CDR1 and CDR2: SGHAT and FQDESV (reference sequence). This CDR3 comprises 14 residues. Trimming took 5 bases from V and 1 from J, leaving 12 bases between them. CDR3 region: CASSPEVPSYEQYF. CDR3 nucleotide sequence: TGTGCCAGCAGCCCAGAGGTTCCATCCTACGAGCAGTACTTC.

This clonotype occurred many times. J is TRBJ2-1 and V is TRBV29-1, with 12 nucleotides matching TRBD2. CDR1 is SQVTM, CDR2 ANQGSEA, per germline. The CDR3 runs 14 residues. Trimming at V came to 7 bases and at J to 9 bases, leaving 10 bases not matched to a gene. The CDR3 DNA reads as TGCAGCGACGCCCTAGCGGGAGGGCCAACTGAGCAGTTCTTC. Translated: CSDALAGGPTEQFF.

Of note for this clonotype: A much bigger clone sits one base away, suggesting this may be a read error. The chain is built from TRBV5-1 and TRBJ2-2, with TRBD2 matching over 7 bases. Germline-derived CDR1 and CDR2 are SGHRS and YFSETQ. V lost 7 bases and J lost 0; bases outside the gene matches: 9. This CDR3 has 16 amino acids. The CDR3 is CASGSAGVPNTGELFF. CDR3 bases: TGCGCCAGCGGCTCCGCGGGGGTCCCGAACACCGGGGAGCTGTTTTTT.

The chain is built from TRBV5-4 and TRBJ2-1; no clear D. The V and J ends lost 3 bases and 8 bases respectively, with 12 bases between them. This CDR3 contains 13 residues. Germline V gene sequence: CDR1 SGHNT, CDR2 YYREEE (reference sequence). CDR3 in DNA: TGTGCCAGCAGCTACCTATTCGGACATGAGCAGTTCTTC. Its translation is CASSYLFGHEQFF.

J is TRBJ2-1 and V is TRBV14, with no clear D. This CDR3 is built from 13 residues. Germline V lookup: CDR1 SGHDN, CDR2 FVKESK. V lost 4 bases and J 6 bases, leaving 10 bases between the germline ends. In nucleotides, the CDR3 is TGTGCCAGCAGCCCCTTTCTTTCCAATGAGCAGTTCTTC. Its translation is CASSPFLSNEQFF.

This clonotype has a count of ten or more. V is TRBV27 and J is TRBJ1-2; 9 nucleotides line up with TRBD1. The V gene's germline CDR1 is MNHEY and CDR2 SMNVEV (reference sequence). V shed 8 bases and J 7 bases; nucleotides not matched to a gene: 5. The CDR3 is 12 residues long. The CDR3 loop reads CASRTGVGGYTF. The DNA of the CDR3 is TGTGCCAGCCGGACAGGGGTTGGTGGCTACACCTTC.

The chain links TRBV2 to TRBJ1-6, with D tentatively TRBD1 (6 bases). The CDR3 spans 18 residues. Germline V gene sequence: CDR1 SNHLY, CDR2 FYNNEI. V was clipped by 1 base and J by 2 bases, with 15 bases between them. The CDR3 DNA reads TGTGCCAGCAGTGAAGGTCCCAGGGGAGGGACCTATAATTCACCCCTCCACTTT. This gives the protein CASSEGPRGGTYNSPLHF.

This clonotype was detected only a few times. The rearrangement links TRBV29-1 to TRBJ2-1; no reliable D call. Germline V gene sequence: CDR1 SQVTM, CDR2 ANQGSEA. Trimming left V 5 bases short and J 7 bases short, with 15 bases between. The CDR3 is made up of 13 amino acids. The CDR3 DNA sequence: TGCAGCGTTCAGAACGCGTACGTAAATGAGCAGTTCTTC. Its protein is CSVQNAYVNEQFF.

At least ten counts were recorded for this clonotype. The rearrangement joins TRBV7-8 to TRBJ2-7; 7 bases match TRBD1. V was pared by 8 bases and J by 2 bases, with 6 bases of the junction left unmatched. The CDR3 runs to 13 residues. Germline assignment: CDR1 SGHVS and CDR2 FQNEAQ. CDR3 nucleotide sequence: TGTGCCAGCCGGGACAGAACTACCTACGAGCAGTACTTC. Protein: CASRDRTTYEQYF.

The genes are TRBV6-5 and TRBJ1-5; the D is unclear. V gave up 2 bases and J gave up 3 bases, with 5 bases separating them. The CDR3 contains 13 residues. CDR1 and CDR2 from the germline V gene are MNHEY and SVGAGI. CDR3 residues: CASSYGFNQPQHF. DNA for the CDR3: TGTGCCAGCAGTTACGGTTTCAATCAGCCCCAGCATTTT.